A single sample is the source of the 16 T cell receptor beta chains below, sequenced in a study of T cell repertoires in cytomegalovirus infection. A single record per CDR3 protein comes from TCRdb applying MiXCR to the reads. The sample comprises around 360,000 distinct CDR3 sequences, roughly 36% of which are singletons, and about 14% rests with the top ten. These TCRs are of unknown antigen specificity. The source material was cultured PBMCs, sampled from culture after CMV antigen stimulation. These receptors all stem from a human donor in good health (CMV status not recorded). Some clones in this sample may be carry-over from other donors' samples.

The chain employs TRBV2 and TRBJ1-5; no clear D. Trimming removed 6 bases from V and 2 bases from J, with 17 bases in between. The germline V gene has CDR1 SNHLY and CDR2 FYNNEI. The CDR3 extends over 16 amino acids. CDR3 in DNA: TGTGCCAGCAGGACTTTTATTGGTAATGGCAATCAGCCCCAGCATTTT. Protein: CASRTFIGNGNQPQHF.

As to this clonotype: A single base separates this from a much larger clone, so it may be a read error. V gene TRBV7-2 combines with J gene TRBJ1-1; TRBD1 agrees at 7 bases. From germline, CDR1 is SGHTA and CDR2 FQGNSA. The CDR3 sequence is 15 residues long. The CDR3 DNA sequence: TGTGCCGGCAGGACTGACAGGGTATGGGGCACTGAAGCTTTCTTT. This gives the protein CAGRTDRVWGTEAFF. Filled out from reference TRBV7-2 and TRBJ1-1, the complete variable domain reads GAGVSQSPSNKVTEKGKDVELRCDPISGHTALYWYRQSLGQGLEFLIYFQGNSAPDKSGLPSDRFSAERTGGSVSTLTIQRTQQEDSAVYLCAGRTDRVWGTEAFFGQGTRLTVV.

This clonotype was picked up a small number of times. V usage is TRBV6-1 and J usage is TRBJ1-2, with TRBD1 matching over 7 bases. There are 17 residues in the CDR3. The germline V gene encodes CDR1 MNHNS and CDR2 SASEGT. Trimming took 6 bases from V and 5 from J; bases not matched to a gene: 18. In DNA, the CDR3 is TGTGCCAGCAGACCCAAGCTGGGGGACAGTGGAACTTATGGCTACACCTTC. Protein sequence: CASRPKLGDSGTYGYTF.

With respect to this clonotype: A junction boundary mismatches the germline segment, possibly from a read error. The J gene is TRBJ2-1, the V gene TRBV12-3 or TRBV12-4; D remains unclear. This CDR3 region has 14 residues. This chain's CDR3 is CASTLLGSFNEQFF. As DNA, the CDR3 is TGTGCCAGCACTTTACTGGGCTCCTTCAATGAGCAGTTCTTC.

Ten or more counts support this clonotype. The chain uses TRBV7-2 and TRBJ2-2; 8 bases are a match to TRBD2. This CDR3 contains 14 residues. CDR1 is SGHTA, CDR2 FQGNSA, per germline. The J segment lost 4 bases and the V segment lost 5 bases, leaving 3 bases of the junction unmatched. DNA for the CDR3: TGTGCCAGCAGCCCAGCGGGAGTCACCGGGGAGCTGTTTTTT. This encodes CASSPAGVTGELFF.

This clonotype was counted only a few times. The gene calls are TRBV2 and TRBJ1-1, with TRBD1 as a possible D gene (5 bases). The CDR3 has 13 amino acids. Trimming cost V 4 bases and J 11 bases, with 17 bases left between them. The germline gives CDR1 SNHLY, CDR2 FYNNEI. The CDR3 is CASSASGARVAFF. CDR3 bases: TGTGCCAGCAGTGCAAGTGGGGCGCGGGTGGCTTTCTTT.

The gene calls are TRBV20-1 and TRBJ1-2; D ambiguous. The V gene's germline CDR1 is DFQATT and CDR2 SNEGSKA (reference sequence). This CDR3 contains 14 residues. The ends were cut back, 1 base at V and 4 bases at J, with 13 bases in the middle. In DNA form, the CDR3 reads TGCAGTGCTAGAGTCATCGGGTCCGGCTATGGCTACACCTTC. It is translated as CSARVIGSGYGYTF.

The chain carries TRBV7-8 and TRBJ1-2, with D possibly matching TRBD1 (6 bases). This CDR3 region has 16 residues. V gave up 7 bases and J gave up 6 bases, with 24 bases separating them. CDR1 and CDR2 from the germline V gene are SGHVS and FQNEAQ. CDR3 sequence (DNA): TGTGCCAGCATCAAAGCGGGGGGGGCGGTGCTCCATGGCTACACCTTC. It is translated as CASIKAGGAVLHGYTF.

The chain carries TRBV4-3 and TRBJ2-3; no clear D gene. From germline, CDR1 is LGHNA and CDR2 YSLEER. CDR3 length equals 15 residues. V lost 0 bases to trimming and J lost 2 bases, with 9 bases between them. The CDR3 DNA is TGCGCCAGCAGCCAAGATAGGGAATACACAGATACGCAGTATTTT. Amino acids: CASSQDREYTDTQYF.

V and J are TRBV12-3 or TRBV12-4 and TRBJ1-1; 7 nucleotides agree with TRBD1. V lost 5 bases and J lost 7; bases outside the gene matches: 7. There are 13 residues in the CDR3. CDR3 sequence (DNA): TGTGCCAGCAGTCATCCCGGGGACAGTGAAGCTTTCTTT. This translates into CASSHPGDSEAFF.

The table lists this clonotype with many counts. The rearrangement joins TRBV7-2 to TRBJ2-1, with 8 positions matching TRBD2. Germline lookup yields CDR1 SGHTA and CDR2 FQGNSA. V lost 4 bases, J lost 3 bases, and 2 bases stayed unmatched. The CDR3 consists of 14 residues. This CDR3 is CASSSLAGYNEQFF. The CDR3 DNA reads as TGTGCCAGCAGCTCCCTAGCGGGCTACAATGAGCAGTTCTTC.

This clonotype was counted at least ten times. The chain uses TRBV7-2 and TRBJ1-1; TRBD1 is a possible D gene (6 bases). The length of the CDR3 is 12 residues. V lost 4 bases and J lost 10, with 13 bases in between. CDR1 and CDR2 (germline): SGHTA, FQGNSA. In DNA, the CDR3 is TGTGCCAGCAGCTCCCAGGGGCTGTTAGCTTTCTTT. This encodes CASSSQGLLAFF.

CDR3 sequence: CASSHGPGTGTGRFLDEQFF. In DNA form, the CDR3 reads TGTGCCAGCAGCCACGGACCCGGGACCGGGACAGGGCGTTTTTTGGATGAGCAGTTCTTC. The chain recombines TRBV3-1 with TRBJ2-1; TRBD1 matches at 9 bases. The V segment lost 3 bases and the J segment 8 bases; nucleotides outside the gene matches: 23. Per germline, CDR1 LGHDT and CDR2 YNNKEL (reference sequence). The CDR3 runs 20 residues.

This chain joins TRBV7-2 and TRBJ2-7, with D perhaps given as TRBD1 or TRBD2 (7 bases each). V lost 4 bases and J lost 0, with 19 bases in between. The CDR3 extends over 17 amino acids. The V gene's germline CDR1 is SGHTA and CDR2 FQGNSA. The CDR3 coding sequence is TGTGCCAGCAGCTGGGCAGGGGGAGCGGGGAACTCCTACGAGCAGTACTTC. Amino acids: CASSWAGGAGNSYEQYF. Full variable domain (rest looked up from reference TRBV7-2 and TRBJ2-7): GAGVSQSPSNKVTEKGKDVELRCDPISGHTALYWYRQSLGQGLEFLIYFQGNSAPDKSGLPSDRFSAERTGGSVSTLTIQRTQQEDSAVYLCASSWAGGAGNSYEQYFGPGTRLTVT.

This clonotype was found many times. The chain couples TRBV7-8 to TRBJ2-1; D perhaps matches TRBD1 (7 bases). V lost 4 bases and J lost 4, with 23 bases in between. Germline loops: CDR1 SGHVS, CDR2 FQNEAQ. The CDR3 extends over 18 amino acids. This CDR3 reads CASSSQPGLQGGYNEQFF. The CDR3 DNA sequence: TGTGCCAGCAGCTCACAACCGGGACTCCAGGGGGGTTACAATGAGCAGTTCTTC.

This clonotype was seen only a few times. The chain is built from TRBV7-6 and TRBJ2-1; D may correspond to TRBD1 or TRBD2 (5 bases each). From germline, CDR1 is SGHVS and CDR2 FNYEAQ. The CDR3 is 17 amino acids. V was cut by 1 base and J by 3 bases, with 16 bases left in between. The CDR3: CASSLGTTGNLYNEQFF. For the CDR3, the DNA is TGTGCCAGCAGCTTAGGGACAACCGGGAACCTCTACAATGAGCAGTTCTTC.